This TCR beta chain was sequenced for a study of blood T cell repertoires in COVID-19 (TCRdb year 2020). Regarding the research as a whole: Samples covering the acute and convalescent phases of COVID-19 were provided by collaborators in the United States, Italy and Spain. The material from the prospective study consisted of cDNA or gDNA derived from T cells, B-cell-depleted T cells, or PBMCs. Subjects who had been exposed to COVID-19, were actively infected with it, or had recovered from it provided the deeply sampled blood TCRbeta repertoires that made up the dataset. The repertoires were released in a freely available public database intended as a resource for research on the immune response to SARS-CoV-2. The samples were drawn from the first 160 participants of the ongoing ImmuneRACE study and from 1,254 subjects provided by 6 global collaborators. Sample metadata almost always included a de-identified subject ID, COVID-19 status, age in years and sex. Where available, HLA class I and class II types were obtained from metadata supplied by the sample provider rather than from assay-based typing. Overall study outcomes, separate from this receptor: Clinical and demographic metadata were provided uncurated, with the amount varying by source and participant.

TCRbeta CDR3 regions were amplified from genomic DNA using the immunoSEQ Assay, a bias-controlled multiplex PCR. The original methods were these. The number of nucleated cells in each sample was estimated by amplification of reference gene primers within the assay. To quantify the absolute abundance of each unique TCRbeta CDR3 rearrangement, sequence reads were collapsed and filtered. For each sample, productive Simpson clonality was calculated by taking the square root of Simpson's diversity index across productive rearrangements. TCRdb re-hosts the immuneACCESS table, in-frame sequences only. Its copies lack some clones; in the studies checked, an unresolved V gene accounts for under half of them, and the cause for the rest is not known. That table is the source of V, J and clone size, and D and trimming were worked out from the DNA. The sample includes 45,000 to 60,000 clones, with 70% to 90% observed a single time. The ten largest clones take up around 1.6% of the sample.

In regard to this clone: No antigen is known for it. Per-nucleotide qualities are absent, and no much larger clonotype sits a single base away.

Collaborating institutions collected whole blood in K2EDTA tubes following their own protocols. For TCRbeta analysis, collaborator samples were shipped as frozen whole blood, as isolated PBMCs, or as DNA extracted from either sample type. The CDR3 goes from the cysteine to the phenylalanine over 16 residues. Only CDR3 DNA is held: 48 bases, read in frame from base 1. CDR1 and CDR2, looked up from the germline V gene (reference sequence), are LNHDA and SQIVND. Compared with germline, V lacks 4 bases and J lacks 6 bases; bases without a gene match: 12. Sample: peripheral blood. The rearranged segments are TRBV19 and TRBJ2-7, with 10 bases in between that match TRBD1. This TCR was recovered from a man aged 60-69 years with acute or convalescent COVID-19. The nucleotides read TGTGCCAGTAGTAGTCGGGGAGGGGGACAGGGGTCCGAGCAGTACTTC. This translates into CASSSRGGGQGSEQYF.